This T cell receptor beta chain was retrieved from a study of control samples from healthy donors and cancer patients. Trimming shortened V by 2 bases and J by 5 bases, and 7 bases separated the two germline ends. The CDR3 is 13 residues long. Germline CDR1 SEHNR, CDR2 FQNEAQ (reference sequence). Profiling relied on immunoSEQ multiplex PCR, and the TCRdb table lists in-frame clones only, not all of them. Among under 200,000 clones listed, about nine tenths were seen once. Sequencing used blood. This receptor was taken from a woman in her twenties or thirties in good health. The gene calls are TRBV7-9 and TRBJ1-3; D call uncertain. The CDR3 sequence is CASSLSNRNTIYF. The CDR3 bases are TGTGCCAGCAGCTTATCTAATCGAAACACCATATATTTT.